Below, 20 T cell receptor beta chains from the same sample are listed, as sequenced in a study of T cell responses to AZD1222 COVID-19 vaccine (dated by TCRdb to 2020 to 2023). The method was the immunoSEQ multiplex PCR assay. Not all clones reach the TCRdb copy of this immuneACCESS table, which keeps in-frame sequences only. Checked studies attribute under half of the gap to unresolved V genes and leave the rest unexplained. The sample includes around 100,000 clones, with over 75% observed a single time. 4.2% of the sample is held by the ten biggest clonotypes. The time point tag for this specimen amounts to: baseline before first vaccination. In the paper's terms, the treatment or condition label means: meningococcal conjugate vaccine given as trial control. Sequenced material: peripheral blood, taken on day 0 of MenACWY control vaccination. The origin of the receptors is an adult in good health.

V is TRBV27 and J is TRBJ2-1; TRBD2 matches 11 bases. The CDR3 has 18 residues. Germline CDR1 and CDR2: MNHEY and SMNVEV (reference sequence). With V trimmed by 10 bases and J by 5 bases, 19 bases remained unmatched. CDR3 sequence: CATRMRYTSGSVHNEQFF. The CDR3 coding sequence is TGTGCCACCAGAATGAGGTATACTAGCGGGAGCGTACACAATGAGCAGTTCTTC.

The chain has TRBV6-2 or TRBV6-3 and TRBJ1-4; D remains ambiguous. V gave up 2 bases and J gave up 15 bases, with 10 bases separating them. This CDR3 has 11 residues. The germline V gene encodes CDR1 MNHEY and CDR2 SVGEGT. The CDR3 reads CASSYMKHVFF. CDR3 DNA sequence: TGTGCCAGCAGTTACATGAAGCATGTGTTTTTT.

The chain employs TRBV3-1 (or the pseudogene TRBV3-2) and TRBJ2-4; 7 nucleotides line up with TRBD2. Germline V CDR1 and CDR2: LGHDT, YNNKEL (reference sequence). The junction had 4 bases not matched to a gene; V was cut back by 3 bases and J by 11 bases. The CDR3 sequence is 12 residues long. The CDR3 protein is CASSQGGSVQYF. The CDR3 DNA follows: TGTGCCAGCAGCCAGGGAGGGAGCGTTCAGTACTTC.

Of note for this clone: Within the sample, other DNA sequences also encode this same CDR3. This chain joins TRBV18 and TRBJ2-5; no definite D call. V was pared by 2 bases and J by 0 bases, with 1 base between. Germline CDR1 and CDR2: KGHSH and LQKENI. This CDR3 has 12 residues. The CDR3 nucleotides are TGTGCCAGCTCACCAGACCAAGAGACCCAGTACTTC. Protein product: CASSPDQETQYF.

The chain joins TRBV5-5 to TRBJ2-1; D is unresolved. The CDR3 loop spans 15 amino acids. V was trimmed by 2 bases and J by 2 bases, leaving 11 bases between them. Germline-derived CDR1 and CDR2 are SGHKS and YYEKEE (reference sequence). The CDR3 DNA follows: TGTGCCAGCAGCTTAGGCGGCAGGCCCTACAATGAGCAGTTCTTC. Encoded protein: CASSLGGRPYNEQFF.

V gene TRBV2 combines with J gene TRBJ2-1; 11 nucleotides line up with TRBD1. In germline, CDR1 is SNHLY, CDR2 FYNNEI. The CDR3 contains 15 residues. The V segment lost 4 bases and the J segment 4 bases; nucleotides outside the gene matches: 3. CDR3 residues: CASSVDRGPYNEQFF. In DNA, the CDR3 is TGTGCCAGCAGTGTGGACAGGGGGCCTTACAATGAGCAGTTCTTC.

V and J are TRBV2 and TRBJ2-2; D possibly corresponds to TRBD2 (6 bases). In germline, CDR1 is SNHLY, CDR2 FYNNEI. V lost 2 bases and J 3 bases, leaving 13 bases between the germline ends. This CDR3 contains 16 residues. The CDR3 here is CASSELASVDTGELFF. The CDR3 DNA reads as TGTGCCAGCAGTGAATTAGCTAGCGTGGACACCGGGGAGCTGTTTTTT.

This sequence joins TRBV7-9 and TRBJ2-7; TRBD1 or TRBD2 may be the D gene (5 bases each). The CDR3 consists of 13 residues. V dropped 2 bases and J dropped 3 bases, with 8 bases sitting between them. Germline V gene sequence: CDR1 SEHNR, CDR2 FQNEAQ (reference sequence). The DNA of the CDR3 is TGTGCCAGCAGCTTACCAGGGAGCTACGAGCAGTACTTC. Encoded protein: CASSLPGSYEQYF.

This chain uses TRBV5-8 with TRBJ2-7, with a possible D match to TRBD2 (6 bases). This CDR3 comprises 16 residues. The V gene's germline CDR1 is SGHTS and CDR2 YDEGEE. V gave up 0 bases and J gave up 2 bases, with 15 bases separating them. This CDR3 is CASSLALGGGPYEQYF. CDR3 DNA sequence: TGTGCCAGCAGCTTGGCCTTGGGGGGAGGCCCCTACGAGCAGTACTTC.

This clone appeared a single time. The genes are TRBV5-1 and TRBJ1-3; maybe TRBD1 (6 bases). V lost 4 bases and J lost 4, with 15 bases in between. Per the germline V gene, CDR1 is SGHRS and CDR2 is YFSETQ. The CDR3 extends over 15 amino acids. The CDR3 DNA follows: TGCGCCAGCAGCAATCAGGGGTCTGGAGGAAACACCATATATTTT. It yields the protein CASSNQGSGGNTIYF.

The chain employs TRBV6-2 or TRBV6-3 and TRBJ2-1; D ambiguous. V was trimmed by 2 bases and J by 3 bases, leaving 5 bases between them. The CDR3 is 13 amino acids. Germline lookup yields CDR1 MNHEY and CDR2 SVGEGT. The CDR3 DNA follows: TGTGCCAGCAGTTACACGGACTACAATGAGCAGTTCTTC. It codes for CASSYTDYNEQFF.

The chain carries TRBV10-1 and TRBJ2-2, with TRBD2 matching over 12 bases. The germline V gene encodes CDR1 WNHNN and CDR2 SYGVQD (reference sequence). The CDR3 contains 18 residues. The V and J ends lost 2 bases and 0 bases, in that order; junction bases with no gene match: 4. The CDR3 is CASSETGLAGTNTGELFF. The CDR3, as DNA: TGCGCCAGCAGTGAGACCGGACTAGCGGGGACGAACACCGGGGAGCTGTTTTTT.

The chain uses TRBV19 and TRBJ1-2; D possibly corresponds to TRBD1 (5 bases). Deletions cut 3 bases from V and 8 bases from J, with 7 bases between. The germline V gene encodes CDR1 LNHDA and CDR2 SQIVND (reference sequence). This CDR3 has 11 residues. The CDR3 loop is CASSIAGGYTF. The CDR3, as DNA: TGTGCCAGTAGTATCGCAGGGGGCTACACCTTC.

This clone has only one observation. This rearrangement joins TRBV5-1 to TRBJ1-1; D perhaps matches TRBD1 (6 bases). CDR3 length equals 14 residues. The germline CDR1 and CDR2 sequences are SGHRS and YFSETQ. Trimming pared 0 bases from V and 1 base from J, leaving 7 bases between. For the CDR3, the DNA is TGCGCCAGCAGCTTGGAGACAGGGAACACTGAAGCTTTCTTT. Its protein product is CASSLETGNTEAFF.

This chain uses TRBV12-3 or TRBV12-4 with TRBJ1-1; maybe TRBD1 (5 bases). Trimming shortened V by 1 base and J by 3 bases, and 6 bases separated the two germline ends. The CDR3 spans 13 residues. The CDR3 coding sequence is TGTGCCAGCAGTTTAGGCAGGGACACTGAAGCTTTCTTT. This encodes CASSLGRDTEAFF.

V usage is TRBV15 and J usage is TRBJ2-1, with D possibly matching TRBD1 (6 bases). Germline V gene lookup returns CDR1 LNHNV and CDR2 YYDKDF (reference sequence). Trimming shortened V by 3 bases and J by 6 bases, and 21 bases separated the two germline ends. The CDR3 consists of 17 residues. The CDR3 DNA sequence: TGTGCCACCAGCAGCCCCGGACTCCGAGGGGGAAGCAATGAGCAGTTCTTC. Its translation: CATSSPGLRGGSNEQFF.

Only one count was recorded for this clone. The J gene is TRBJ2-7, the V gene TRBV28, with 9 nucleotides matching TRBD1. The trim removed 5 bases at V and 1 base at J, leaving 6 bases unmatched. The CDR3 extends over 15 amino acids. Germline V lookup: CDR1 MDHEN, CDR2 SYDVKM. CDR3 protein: CASSVPGQGSYEQYF. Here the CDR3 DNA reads TGTGCCAGCAGTGTACCGGGACAGGGTTCCTACGAGCAGTACTTC.

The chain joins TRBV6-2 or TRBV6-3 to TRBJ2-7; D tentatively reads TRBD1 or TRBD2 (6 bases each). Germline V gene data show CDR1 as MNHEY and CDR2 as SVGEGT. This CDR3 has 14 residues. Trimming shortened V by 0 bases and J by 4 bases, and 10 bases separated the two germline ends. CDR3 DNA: TGTGCCAGCAGTTACTCCCAGGGGAGGTACGAGCAGTACTTC. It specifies CASSYSQGRYEQYF.

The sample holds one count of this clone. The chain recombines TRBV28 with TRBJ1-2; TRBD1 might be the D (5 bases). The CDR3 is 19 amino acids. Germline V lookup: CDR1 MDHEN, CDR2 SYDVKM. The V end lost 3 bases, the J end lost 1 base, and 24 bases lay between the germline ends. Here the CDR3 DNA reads TGTGCCAGCAGTTTGGGGAGGGGCAACTATCTTTTCTATAACTATGGCTACACCTTC. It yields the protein CASSLGRGNYLFYNYGYTF.

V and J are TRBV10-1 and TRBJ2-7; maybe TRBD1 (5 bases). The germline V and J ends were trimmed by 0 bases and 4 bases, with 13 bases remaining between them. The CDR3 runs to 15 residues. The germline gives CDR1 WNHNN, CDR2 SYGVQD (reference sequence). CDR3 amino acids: CASSESRQGLYEQYF. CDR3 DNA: TGCGCCAGCAGTGAGTCAAGGCAGGGTCTATACGAGCAGTACTTC.